The clone carrying this T cell receptor (beta chain) was recorded once. The CDR3 covers 17 residues. The V end lost 5 bases, the J end lost 2 bases, and 19 bases lay between the germline ends. Germline values: CDR1 SGHNT, CDR2 YENEEA. Original methodology: Reference gene primer amplification gave estimated nucleated cell counts. Measured with immunoSEQ multiplex PCR; TCRdb has only the in-frame clones, and not every one. Clone size and V and J calls were adopted from that table, with D and trimming inferred from the DNA. The sample holds 60,000 to 65,000 clones, 65% to 80% seen once. This sample was included in a study of blood T cell repertoires in COVID-19. Across the whole study: Researchers got acute and convalescent COVID-19 samples from the United States, Italy and Spain. In each case, the material was cDNA or gDNA derived from T cells, B-cell-depleted T cells, or PBMCs.

The sequence was obtained from a woman older than 75 with active or convalescent COVID-19. Sequencing was performed on peripheral blood. This chain links TRBV11-3 with TRBJ1-3; weak D call: TRBD1 (6 bases). The CDR3 is CASSLQGHGIAGNTIYF. The CDR3 DNA follows: TGTGCCAGCAGCCTCCAGGGACACGGGATTGCTGGAAACACCATATATTTT.